This TCR beta chain originates from a study of T-cell reconstitution after alpha-beta-depleted transplantation in children. Preparation of the TCRbeta library used unique molecular identifiers. TCRdb re-called the PCR reads through MiXCR, storing one row per CDR3 protein. The sample holds about 230,000 distinct CDR3 sequences, around 8.9% seen once. This clonotype has a count of ten or more. Germline CDR1 and CDR2: MNHNS and SASEGT. V shed 3 bases, J shed 6 bases, and the junction held 7 bases outside the gene matches. This CDR3 has 15 amino acids. This chain links TRBV6-1 with TRBJ2-1, with 8 bases lining up with TRBD2. This specimen consisted of PBMCs from the stem cell graft donor, obtained from the stem cell graft. The receptor comes from a human donor who donated a stem cell graft to a child with SCID. CDR3 DNA sequence: TGTGCCAGCAGTGACACGGGGGGGCTCCGCAATGAGCAGTTCTTC. Amino acid sequence: CASSDTGGLRNEQFF.